This TCR beta chain originates from a study of shared clonotypes between healthy human individuals. Study-level information: CD4 naive cells filled three plates per donor, CD4 memory three, CD8 naive two and CD8 memory one.

Germline V gene lookup returns CDR1 SGHRS and CDR2 YFSETQ. This CDR3 has 16 amino acids. V dropped 4 bases and J dropped 2; count of bases not matched to a gene: 7. Using immunoSEQ multiplex PCR, the repertoire was profiled, and TCRdb retains in-frame clones only, with some absent. This table has about 2.4 million clones, 93% appearing once. In the case of this clone: What it recognizes is unknown.

Donors, without exception, were Caucasian adults residing in Nashville, Tennessee. The study, taken as a whole, reports: Compared with clonotypes that all four donors shared, non-shared clonotypes had lower generation probabilities.

The chain has TRBV5-1 and TRBJ2-5; 11 positions agree with TRBD1. Material: naive CD4+ T cells from PBMCs. The subset was: CD45RA+ positively selected. The receptor's source is a man aged 18 to 30 in good health. Some clones in this sample may be carry-over from other donors' samples. The CDR3 sequence is CASSPGTGGIQETQYF. Here the CDR3 DNA reads TGCGCCAGCAGCCCGGGGACAGGGGGGATACAAGAGACCCAGTACTTC.